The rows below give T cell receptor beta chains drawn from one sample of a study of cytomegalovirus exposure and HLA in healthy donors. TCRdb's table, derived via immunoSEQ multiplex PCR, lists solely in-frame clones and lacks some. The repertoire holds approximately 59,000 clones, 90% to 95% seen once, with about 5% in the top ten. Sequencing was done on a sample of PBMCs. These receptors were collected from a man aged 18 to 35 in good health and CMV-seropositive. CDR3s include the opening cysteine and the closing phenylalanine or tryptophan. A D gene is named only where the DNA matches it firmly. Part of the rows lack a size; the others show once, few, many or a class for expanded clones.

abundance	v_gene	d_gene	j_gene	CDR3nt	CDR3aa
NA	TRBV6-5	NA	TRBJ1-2	TGTGCCAGCAGTTACTCGAGAGCGGACAACTATGGCTACACCTTC	CASSYSRADNYGYTF
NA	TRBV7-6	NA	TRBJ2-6	TGTGCCAGCAGCTCCCGACAGGTCTCTGGGGCCAACGTCCTGACTTTC	CASSSRQVSGANVLTF
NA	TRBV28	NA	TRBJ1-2	TGTGCCAGCAGTTTAAACCCCCCAAGAACGGGTGGCTACACCTTC	CASSLNPPRTGGYTF
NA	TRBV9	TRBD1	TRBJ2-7	TGTGCCAGCAGCGGGGGGACAGAAACCTACGAGCAGTACTTC	CASSGGTETYEQYF
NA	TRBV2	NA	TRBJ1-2	TGTGCCAGCAGCCCTCAGGGCCAGGGCGATGGCTACACCTTC	CASSPQGQGDGYTF
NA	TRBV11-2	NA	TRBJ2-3	TGTGCCAGCAGCTTAGATCGCGGCAGTCGATATACGCAGTATTTT	CASSLDRGSRYTQYF
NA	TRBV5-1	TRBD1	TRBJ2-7	TGCGCCAGCAGCTTGAGCACCGGGACAGGGGCCTACGAGCAGTACTTC	CASSLSTGTGAYEQYF
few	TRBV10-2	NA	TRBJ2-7	TGCGCCAGCAGTGAAGCCGGGACACGGCTTGGCTACGAGCAGTACTTC	CASSEAGTRLGYEQYF
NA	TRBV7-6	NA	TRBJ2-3	TGTGCCAGCAGCTTAGCCTTAAGGACAGTAGTCACAGATACGCAGTATTTT	CASSLALRTVVTDTQYF
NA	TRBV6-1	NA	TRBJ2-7	TGTGCCAGCAGGATCACGACAGCAGTCTACGAGCAGTACTTC	CASRITTAVYEQYF
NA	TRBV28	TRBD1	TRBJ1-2	TGTGCCAGCAACAGGGGGCTCCATGGCTACACCTTC	CASNRGLHGYTF
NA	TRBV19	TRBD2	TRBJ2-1	TGTGCCAGTAGAATTCGCGGGAGCTCCTACAATGAGCAGTTCTTC	CASRIRGSSYNEQFF
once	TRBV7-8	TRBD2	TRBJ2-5	TGTGCCAGCAGCCGGGGTCTGGGACTAGCGGGAGAGGAAAAGACCCAGTACTTC	CASSRGLGLAGEEKTQYF
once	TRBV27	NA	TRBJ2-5	TGTGCCAGCATCGACTCACGGGAGACCCAGTACTTC	CASIDSRETQYF
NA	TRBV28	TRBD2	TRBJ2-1	TGTGCCAGCAGTCCTGGAGGAGCGGGACGATACAATGAGCAGTTCTTC	CASSPGGAGRYNEQFF
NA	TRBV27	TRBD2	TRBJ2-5	TGTGCCAGCAGAAGTTGGGCGGGAGGAGAAGAGACCCAGTACTTC	CASRSWAGGEETQYF
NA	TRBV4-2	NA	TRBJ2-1	TGTGCCAGCAGCCAAGCGAGCGGCGGTAGCTCCTACAATGAGCAGTTCTTC	CASSQASGGSSYNEQFF
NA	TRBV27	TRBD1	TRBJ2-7	TGTGCCAGCACCGCCGTGGGGACAGGGACCTACGAGCAGTACTTC	CASTAVGTGTYEQYF
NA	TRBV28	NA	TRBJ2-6	TGTGCCAGCAGTTTGATTTCCGGGATGCTCCTCTCTGGGGCCAACGTCCTGACTTTC	CASSLISGMLLSGANVLTF
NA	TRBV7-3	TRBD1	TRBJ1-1	TGTGCCAGCAGCTTAGATGGTACAGGGGGCGCTGGTGCTTTCTTT	CASSLDGTGGAGAFF
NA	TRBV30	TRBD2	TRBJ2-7	TGTGCCTGGAGTGACGGGAGGAGATACGAGCAGTACTTC	CAWSDGRRYEQYF
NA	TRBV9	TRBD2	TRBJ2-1	TGTGCCAGCGGAGGACTAGCGGCGAACAATGAGCAGTTCTTC	CASGGLAANNEQFF
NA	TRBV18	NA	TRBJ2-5	TGTGCCAGCACACCCGGGGTTCAAGAGACCCAGTACTTC	CASTPGVQETQYF
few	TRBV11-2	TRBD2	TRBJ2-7	TGTGCCAGCAGCTGGGGCGGGGGGTCCTCCTACGAGCAGTACTTC	CASSWGGGSSYEQYF
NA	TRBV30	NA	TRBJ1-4	TGTGCCTGGAGTGTACGGGAAAAACTGTTTTTT	CAWSVREKLFF
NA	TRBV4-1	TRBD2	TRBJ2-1	TGCGCCAGCAGTGGGACTAGCGGGAGGATGATGTCCTACAATGAGCAGTTCTTC	CASSGTSGRMMSYNEQFF
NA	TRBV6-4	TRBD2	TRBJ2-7	TGTGCCAGCAGTGAGCGGGAGGGGGGTGAGCAGTACTTC	CASSEREGGEQYF
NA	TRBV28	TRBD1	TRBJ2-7	TGTGCCAGCAGCAACAGGGGCCGGGGCTCCTACGAGCAGTACTTC	CASSNRGRGSYEQYF
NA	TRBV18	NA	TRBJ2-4	TGTGCCAGCTCACCACTCCCAGGGAAGGGAATGGCCAAAAACATTCAGTACTTC	CASSPLPGKGMAKNIQYF
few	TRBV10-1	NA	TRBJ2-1	TGCGCCAGCAGTGAGTTTGGGGGGGCGTACAATGAGCAGTTCTTC	CASSEFGGAYNEQFF